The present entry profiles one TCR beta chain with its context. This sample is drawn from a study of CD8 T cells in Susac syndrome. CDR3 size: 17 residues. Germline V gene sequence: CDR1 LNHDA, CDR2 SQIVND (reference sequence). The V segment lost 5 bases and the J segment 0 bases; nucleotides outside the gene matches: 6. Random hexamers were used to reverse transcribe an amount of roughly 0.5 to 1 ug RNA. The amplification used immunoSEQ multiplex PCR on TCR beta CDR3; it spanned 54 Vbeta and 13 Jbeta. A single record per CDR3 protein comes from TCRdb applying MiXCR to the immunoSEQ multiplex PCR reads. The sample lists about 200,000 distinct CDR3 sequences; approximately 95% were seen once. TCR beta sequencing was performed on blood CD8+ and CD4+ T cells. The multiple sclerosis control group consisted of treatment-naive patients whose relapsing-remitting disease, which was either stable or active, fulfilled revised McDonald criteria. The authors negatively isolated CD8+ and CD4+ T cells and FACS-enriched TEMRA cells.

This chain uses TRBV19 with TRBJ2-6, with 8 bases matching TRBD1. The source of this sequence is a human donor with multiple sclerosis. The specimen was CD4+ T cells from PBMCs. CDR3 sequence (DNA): TGTGCCAGTAGTGTACAGGGGGGTTCCTCTGGGGCCAACGTCCTGACTTTC. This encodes CASSVQGGSSGANVLTF.